These 15 T cell receptor beta chains came from one sample sequenced in a study of blood T cell repertoires in COVID-19. Profiling relied on immunoSEQ multiplex PCR, and the TCRdb table lists in-frame clones only, not all of them. In the table there are 160,000 or so clones, roughly 87% of which are singletons. Sequencing was carried out using PBMCs or T cells enriched from blood (not recorded which). Every receptor here comes from a human donor with acute COVID-19. The donor label of this sample is uncertain.

This rearrangement joins TRBV6-5 to TRBJ1-1; D uncertain. The CDR3 is 10 amino acids. Germline values: CDR1 MNHEY, CDR2 SVGAGI. V lost 8 bases to trimming and J lost 9 bases, with 10 bases between them. The CDR3 loop is CASGRQKAFF. CDR3 bases: TGTGCCAGCGGGAGGCAGAAAGCTTTCTTT.

The V gene is TRBV5-5, the J gene TRBJ2-7; TRBD2 might be the D (5 bases). V was clipped by 0 bases and J by 0 bases, with 19 bases between them. This CDR3 is built from 18 residues. Germline V gene lookup returns CDR1 SGHKS and CDR2 YYEKEE (reference sequence). CDR3 in DNA: TGTGCCAGCAGCTTGGAAGTAGTGTCGGGGTACCACTCCTACGAGCAGTACTTC. This gives the protein CASSLEVVSGYHSYEQYF. The full variable domain, completed using reference TRBV5-5 and TRBJ2-7, is DAGVTQSPTHLIKTRGQQVTLRCSPISGHKSVSWYQQVLGQGPQFIFQYYEKEERGRGNFPDRFSARQFPNYSSELNVNALLLGDSALYLCASSLEVVSGYHSYEQYFGPGTRLTVT.

V gene TRBV9 combines with J gene TRBJ1-3; possible D gene TRBD1, 5 bases. The V end lost 0 bases, the J end lost 3 bases, and 13 bases lay between the germline ends. Germline CDR1 and CDR2: SGDLS and YYNGEE. The length of the CDR3 is 16 residues. CDR3 in amino acids: CASSVGKGLHGNTIYF. DNA of the CDR3: TGTGCCAGCAGCGTAGGGAAGGGGCTCCATGGAAACACCATATATTTT.

The chain recombines TRBV7-2 with TRBJ1-2; 7 bases agree with TRBD1. With V trimmed by 6 bases and J by 4 bases, 14 bases remained unmatched. The CDR3 sequence is 16 residues long. From germline, CDR1 is SGHTA and CDR2 FQGNSA. CDR3 region: CASSVSRTGQSYGYTF. The CDR3 nucleotides read TGTGCCAGCAGTGTATCCCGCACGGGACAGTCCTATGGCTACACCTTC.

The J gene is TRBJ1-5, the V gene TRBV19; D uncertain. The V gene lost 1 base and the J gene lost 0 bases, with 7 bases spanning the gap. The CDR3 has 15 amino acids. The germline V gene has CDR1 LNHDA and CDR2 SQIVND (reference sequence). The CDR3 bases are TGTGCCAGTAGTATAGGTTTTTATAGCAATCAGCCCCAGCATTTT. Protein product: CASSIGFYSNQPQHF.

This chain uses TRBV19 with TRBJ1-2; D possibly corresponds to TRBD1 (5 bases). The CDR3 consists of 13 residues. In germline, CDR1 is LNHDA, CDR2 SQIVND (reference sequence). V was clipped by 6 bases and J by 8 bases, with 16 bases between them. The CDR3 DNA reads as TGTGCCAGTAGCTACGGCAGGGTCACAGGCTACACCTTC. Encoded protein: CASSYGRVTGYTF.

This clone was observed once. This chain joins TRBV30 and TRBJ1-1; tentative D call: TRBD1 (6 bases). The CDR3 has 13 residues. Germline V gene data show CDR1 as GTSNPN and CDR2 as SVGIG (reference sequence). Between the trimmed V and J ends, which lost 8 bases and 5 bases, there was a span of 18 bases. Here the CDR3 reads CARTVGGMTEAFF. In DNA, the CDR3 is TGTGCCCGGACAGTAGGCGGAATGACTGAAGCTTTCTTT.

This clone was seen a single time. The chain combines TRBV19 with TRBJ1-2; possibly TRBD1 for D (5 bases). The CDR3 is made up of 12 amino acids. V was pared by 8 bases and J by 8 bases, with 15 bases between. CDR1 is LNHDA and CDR2 is SQIVND in the germline V gene (reference sequence). CDR3 residues: CASATGFDGYTF. For the CDR3, the DNA is TGTGCCAGTGCAACAGGTTTTGACGGCTACACCTTC.

The V call is TRBV4-1, the J call TRBJ1-1; TRBD1 aligns across 7 bases. This CDR3 contains 16 residues. Trimming at V came to 1 base and at J to 3 bases, leaving 8 bases not matched to a gene. Germline V gene data show CDR1 as MGHRA and CDR2 as YSYEKL. The CDR3 coding sequence is TGCGCCAGCAGCCAAGCAGGAGGGGGCCTAGACACTGAAGCTTTCTTT. Protein product: CASSQAGGGLDTEAFF.

This clone has just one count. The genes are TRBV24-1 and TRBJ2-5; 8 bases align to TRBD1. Germline V CDR1 and CDR2: KGHDR, SFDVKD. This CDR3 has 16 amino acids. With 1 base clipped from V and 5 bases from J, the junction kept 8 bases outside the gene matches. CDR3 sequence reads: CATSDFGAGGLETQYF. In DNA, the CDR3 is TGTGCCACCAGTGATTTCGGGGCAGGGGGCCTTGAGACCCAGTACTTC.

V gene TRBV19 combines with J gene TRBJ1-1; 7 bases fit TRBD1. Losses at the gene ends were 6 bases for V and 4 bases for J; bases not matched to a gene: 2. This CDR3 has 12 amino acids. Per germline, CDR1 LNHDA and CDR2 SQIVND (reference sequence). CDR3 DNA: TGTGCCAGTAGACAGGGGAGCACTGAAGCTTTCTTT. Translation gives CASRQGSTEAFF.

This rearrangement joins TRBV30 to TRBJ2-2, with D perhaps assigned TRBD1 or TRBD2 (6 bases each). This CDR3 contains 12 residues. V was clipped by 5 bases and J by 6 bases, with 10 bases between them. The germline CDR1 and CDR2 sequences are GTSNPN and SVGIG (reference sequence). CDR3 sequence reads: CAWGGPAGELFF. The DNA for the CDR3 is TGTGCCTGGGGGGGGCCGGCCGGGGAGCTGTTTTTT.

The chain is built from TRBV7-2 and TRBJ2-3; TRBD1 might be the D (6 bases). The CDR3 is 16 residues long. V lost 3 bases and J lost 4, with 17 bases in between. Per the germline V gene, CDR1 is SGHTA and CDR2 is FQGNSA. CDR3 sequence reads: CASSLHRARISDTQYF. The CDR3 region has the DNA TGTGCCAGCAGCTTGCACAGGGCTCGGATTTCAGATACGCAGTATTTT.

The rearrangement joins TRBV20-1 to TRBJ2-7; TRBD1 agrees at 9 bases. J was trimmed by 3 bases and V by 3 bases; bases with no gene match: 12. CDR3 length: 16 amino acids. CDR1 is DFQATT and CDR2 is SNEGSKA in the germline V gene (reference sequence). The CDR3 region is CSASSRLQGASYEQYF. The CDR3 region has the DNA TGCAGTGCTAGTTCGCGCCTACAGGGGGCGAGCTACGAGCAGTACTTC.

This chain connects TRBV7-2 to TRBJ1-5; a weak D match, TRBD1 (6 bases). The germline V gene has CDR1 SGHTA and CDR2 FQGNSA. The V end was cut by 1 base, the J end by 5 bases, with 18 bases between. This CDR3 is 17 amino acids long. CDR3 in amino acids: CASSLDSGGRGDQPQHF. Written as DNA, the CDR3 is TGTGCCAGCAGCTTAGATTCGGGGGGCCGCGGTGATCAGCCCCAGCATTTT.